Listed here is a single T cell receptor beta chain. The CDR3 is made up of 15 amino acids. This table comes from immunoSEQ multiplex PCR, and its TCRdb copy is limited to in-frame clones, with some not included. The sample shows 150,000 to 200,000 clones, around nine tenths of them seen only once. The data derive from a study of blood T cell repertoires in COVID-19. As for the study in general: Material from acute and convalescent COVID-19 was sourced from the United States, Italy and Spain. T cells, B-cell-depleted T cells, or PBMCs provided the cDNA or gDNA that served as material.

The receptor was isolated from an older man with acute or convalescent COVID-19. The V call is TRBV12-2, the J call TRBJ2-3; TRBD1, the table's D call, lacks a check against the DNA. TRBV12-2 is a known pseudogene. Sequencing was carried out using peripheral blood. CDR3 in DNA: TGTGCAAGTCGCTCGTTCGGGGGACAGTGTGATACGCAGTATTTT. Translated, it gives CASRSFGGQCDTQYF.